The clone carrying this T cell receptor (beta chain) was counted ten times or more. What it binds is unknown. From germline, CDR1 is DFQATT and CDR2 SNEGSKA (reference sequence). The CDR3 consists of 14 residues. V trimming: 6 bases; J trimming: 0 bases; junction bases outside the gene matches: 4. These data belong to a study of blood T cells in healthy people across ages. For the second PCR, which ran for about 7 to 11 cycles, a sample-barcoded 5' primer and a J-beta primer mix were used. TCRdb recomputed calls from the 5' RACE reads with MiXCR, one row per CDR3 protein. Among 630,000 or so distinct CDR3 sequences listed, roughly 32% were seen once. Findings and caveats of the study: Strongly correlated with naive T cell percentage was TCR beta diversity. Unknown CMV status may confound age-related changes in expanded clones. Significant beta diversity loss was already apparent by age approximately 37, declining roughly linearly.

Each sample yielded at least 6 million isolated PBMCs. The rearrangement joins TRBV20-1 to TRBJ2-3; TRBD1 aligns across 9 bases. The clonotype originates from a woman aged 80 or over in good health. Sequencing was carried out using blood. The CDR3 DNA follows: TGCAGTGCCTCCGGGACAGGGAGCACAGATACGCAGTATTTT. It yields the protein CSASGTGSTDTQYF.